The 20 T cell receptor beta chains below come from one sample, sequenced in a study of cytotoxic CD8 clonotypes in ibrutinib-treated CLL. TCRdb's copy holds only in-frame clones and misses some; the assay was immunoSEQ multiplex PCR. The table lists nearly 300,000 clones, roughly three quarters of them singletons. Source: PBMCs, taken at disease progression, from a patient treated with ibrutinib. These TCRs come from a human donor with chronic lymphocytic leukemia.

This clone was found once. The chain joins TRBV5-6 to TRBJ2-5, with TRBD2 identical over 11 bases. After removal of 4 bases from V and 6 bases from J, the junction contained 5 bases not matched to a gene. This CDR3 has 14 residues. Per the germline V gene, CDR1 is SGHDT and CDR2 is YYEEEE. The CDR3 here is CASSVTSGAKTQYF. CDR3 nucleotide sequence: TGTGCCAGCAGCGTGACTAGCGGGGCAAAGACCCAGTACTTC.

The CDR3 region has the DNA TGTGCCAGCAGCCCGACTAGCGGGAGGGCCCTCGGGAACAATGAGCAGTTCTTC. Protein sequence: CASSPTSGRALGNNEQFF. This rearrangement joins TRBV7-3 to TRBJ2-1; 14 bases match TRBD2. CDR3 length: 18 residues. The junction had 11 bases not matched to a gene; V was cut back by 5 bases and J by 5 bases. CDR1 SGHTA and CDR2 FQGTGA come from the germline V gene.

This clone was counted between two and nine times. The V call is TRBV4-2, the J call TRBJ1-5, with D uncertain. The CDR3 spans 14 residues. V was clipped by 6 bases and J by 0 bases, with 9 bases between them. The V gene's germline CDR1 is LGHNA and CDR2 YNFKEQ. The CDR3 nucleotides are TGTGCCAGCAGGGGCGGTAATAGCAATCAGCCCCAGCATTTT. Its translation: CASRGGNSNQPQHF.

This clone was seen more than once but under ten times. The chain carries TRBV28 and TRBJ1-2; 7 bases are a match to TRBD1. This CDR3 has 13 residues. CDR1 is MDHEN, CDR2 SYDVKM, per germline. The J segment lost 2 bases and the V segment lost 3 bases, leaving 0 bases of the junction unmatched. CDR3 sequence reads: CASSLDRNYGYTF. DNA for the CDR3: TGTGCCAGCAGTTTGGACAGGAACTATGGCTACACCTTC.

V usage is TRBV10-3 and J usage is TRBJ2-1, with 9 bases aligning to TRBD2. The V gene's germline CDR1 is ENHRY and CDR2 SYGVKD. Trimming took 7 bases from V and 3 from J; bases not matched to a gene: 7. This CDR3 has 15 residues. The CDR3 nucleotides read TGTGCCATCAAAGCTAGCGGGAAAGGCTACAATGAGCAGTTCTTC. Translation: CAIKASGKGYNEQFF.

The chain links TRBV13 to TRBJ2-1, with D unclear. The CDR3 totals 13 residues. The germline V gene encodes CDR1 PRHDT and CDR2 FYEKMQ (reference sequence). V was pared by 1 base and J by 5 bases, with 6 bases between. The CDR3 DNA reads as TGTGCCAGCAGCTTAGCGACCAACAATGAGCAGTTCTTC. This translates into CASSLATNNEQFF.

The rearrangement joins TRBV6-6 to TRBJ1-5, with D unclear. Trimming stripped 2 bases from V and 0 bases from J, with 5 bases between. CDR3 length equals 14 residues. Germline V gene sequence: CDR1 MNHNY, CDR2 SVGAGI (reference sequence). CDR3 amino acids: CASSYVDSNQPQHF. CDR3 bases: TGTGCCAGCAGTTACGTCGATAGCAATCAGCCCCAGCATTTT.

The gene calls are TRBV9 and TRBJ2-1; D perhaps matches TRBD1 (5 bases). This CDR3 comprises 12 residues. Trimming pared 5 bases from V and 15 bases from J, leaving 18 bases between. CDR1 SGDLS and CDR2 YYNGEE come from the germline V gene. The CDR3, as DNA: TGTGCCAGCAGTCCCCAAGGGGATTCTCCGTTCTTC. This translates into CASSPQGDSPFF. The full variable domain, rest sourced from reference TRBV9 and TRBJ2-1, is DSGVTQTPKHLITATGQRVTLRCSPRSGDLSVYWYQQSLDQGLQFLIQYYNGEERAKGNILERFSAQQFPDLHSELNLSSLELGDSALYFCASSPQGDSPFFGPGTRLTVL.

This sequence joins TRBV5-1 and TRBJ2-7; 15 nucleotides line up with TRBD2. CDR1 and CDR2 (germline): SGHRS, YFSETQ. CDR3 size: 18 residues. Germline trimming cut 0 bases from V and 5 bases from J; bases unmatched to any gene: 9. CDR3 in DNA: TGCGCCAGCAGCTTGGTTCCGGGACTAGCGGGAGGTTTCGACGAGCAGTACTTC. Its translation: CASSLVPGLAGGFDEQYF.

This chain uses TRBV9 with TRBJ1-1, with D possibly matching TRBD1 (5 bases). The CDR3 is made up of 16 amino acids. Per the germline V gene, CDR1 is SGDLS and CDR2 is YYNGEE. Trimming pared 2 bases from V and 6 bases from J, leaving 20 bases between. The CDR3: CASSVPPDSLMAEAFF. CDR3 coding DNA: TGTGCCAGCAGCGTTCCACCCGACAGCCTGATGGCTGAAGCTTTCTTT.

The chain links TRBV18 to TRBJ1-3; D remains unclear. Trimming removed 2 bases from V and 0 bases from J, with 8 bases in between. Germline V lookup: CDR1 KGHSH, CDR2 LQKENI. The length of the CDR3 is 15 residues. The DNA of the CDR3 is TGTGCCAGCTCACCAACACCAGCCTCTGGAAACACCATATATTTT. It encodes CASSPTPASGNTIYF.

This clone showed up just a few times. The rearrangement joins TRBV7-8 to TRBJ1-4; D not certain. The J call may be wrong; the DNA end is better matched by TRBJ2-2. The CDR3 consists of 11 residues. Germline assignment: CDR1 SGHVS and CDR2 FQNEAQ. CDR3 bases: TGTGCCAGCAGCTCTTTCAGGGAGCTGTTTTTT. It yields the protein CASSSFRELFF.

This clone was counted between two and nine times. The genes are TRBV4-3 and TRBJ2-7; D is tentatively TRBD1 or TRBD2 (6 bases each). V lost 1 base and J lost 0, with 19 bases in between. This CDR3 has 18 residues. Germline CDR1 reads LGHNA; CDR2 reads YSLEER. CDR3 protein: CASSQGVSRGVPSYEQYF. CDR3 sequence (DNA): TGCGCCAGCAGCCAAGGTGTCAGTAGGGGGGTACCCTCCTACGAGCAGTACTTC.

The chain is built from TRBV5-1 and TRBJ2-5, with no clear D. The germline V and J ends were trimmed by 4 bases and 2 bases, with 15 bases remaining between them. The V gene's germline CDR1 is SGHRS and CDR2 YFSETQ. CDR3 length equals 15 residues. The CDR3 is CASSPVQAAQETQYF. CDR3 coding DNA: TGCGCCAGCAGCCCGGTCCAAGCCGCTCAAGAGACCCAGTACTTC.

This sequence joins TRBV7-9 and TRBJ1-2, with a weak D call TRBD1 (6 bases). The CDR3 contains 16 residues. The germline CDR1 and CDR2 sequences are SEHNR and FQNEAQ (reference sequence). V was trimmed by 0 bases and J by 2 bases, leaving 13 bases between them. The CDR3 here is CASSLALTGANYGYTF. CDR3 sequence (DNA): TGTGCCAGCAGCTTAGCGCTGACAGGCGCCAACTATGGCTACACCTTC.

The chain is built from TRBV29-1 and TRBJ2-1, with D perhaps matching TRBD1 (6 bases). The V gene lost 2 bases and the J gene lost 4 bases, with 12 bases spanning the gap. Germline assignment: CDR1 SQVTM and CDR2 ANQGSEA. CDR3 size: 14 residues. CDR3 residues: CSVESRGIYNEQFF. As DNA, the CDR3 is TGCAGCGTTGAATCCAGGGGAATTTACAATGAGCAGTTCTTC.

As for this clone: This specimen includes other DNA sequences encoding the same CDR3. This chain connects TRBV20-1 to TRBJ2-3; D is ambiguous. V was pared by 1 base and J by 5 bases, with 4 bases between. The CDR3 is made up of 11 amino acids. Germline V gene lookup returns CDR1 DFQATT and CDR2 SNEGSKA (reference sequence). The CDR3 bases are TGCAGTGCTAGAGTGATAGATACGCAGTATTTT. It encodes CSARVIDTQYF.

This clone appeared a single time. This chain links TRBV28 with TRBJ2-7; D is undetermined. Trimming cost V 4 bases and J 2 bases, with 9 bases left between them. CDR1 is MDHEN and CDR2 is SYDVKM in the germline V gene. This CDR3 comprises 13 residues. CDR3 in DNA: TGTGCCAGCAGTTCAGTGCTTCCCTACGAGCAGTACTTC. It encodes CASSSVLPYEQYF.

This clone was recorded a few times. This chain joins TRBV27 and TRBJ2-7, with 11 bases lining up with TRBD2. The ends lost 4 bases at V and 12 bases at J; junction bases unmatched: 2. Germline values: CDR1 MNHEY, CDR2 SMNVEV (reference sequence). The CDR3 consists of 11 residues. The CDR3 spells CASSCLAGGYF. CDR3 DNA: TGTGCCAGCAGTTGTCTAGCGGGAGGGTACTTC.

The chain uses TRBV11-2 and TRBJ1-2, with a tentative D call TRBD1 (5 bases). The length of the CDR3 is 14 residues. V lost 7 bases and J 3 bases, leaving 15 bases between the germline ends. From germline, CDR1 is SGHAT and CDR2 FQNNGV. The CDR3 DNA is TGTGCCAGCATCATCCTGAGGGGACACTATGGCTACACCTTC. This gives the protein CASIILRGHYGYTF.